The T cell receptor beta chain described here comes from a study of shared clonotypes between healthy human individuals. Trimming took 6 bases from V and 2 from J, leaving 12 bases between them. The CDR3 consists of 14 residues. Germline V lookup: CDR1 MDHEN, CDR2 SYDVKM. The naive CD8 population came from CD45RO-negative cells selected for CCR7, without terminally differentiated effector memory CD45RA+ cells. Libraries were prepared by immunoSEQ multiplex PCR; TCRdb keeps only in-frame clonotypes and omits some of them. The table shows roughly 2.1 million clones, with 85% to 95% occurring only once.

V and J are TRBV28 and TRBJ2-3; TRBD1 is a possible D gene (5 bases). This clonotype was obtained from a man aged 18-30 years in good health. Some clones in this sample may be carry-over from other donors' samples. Sequencing was performed on naive CD8+ T cells from PBMCs. Here the CDR3 DNA reads TGTGCCAGCAGCTTGGGGCTTAACACAGATACGCAGTATTTT. Translated: CASSLGLNTDTQYF.